Presented here are 27 T cell receptor beta chains from one specimen sequenced in a study of cytomegalovirus exposure and HLA in healthy donors. A multiplex PCR was run with 60 Vbeta primers and 13 Jbeta primers. Assay used: immunoSEQ multiplex PCR; TCRdb lists only in-frame clones, some missing. The sample carries roughly 110,000 clones, 75% recorded once. The sample comprised PBMCs. The receptors stem from a man aged 40-49 years in good health and CMV-seronegative.

The chain carries TRBV5-8 and TRBJ2-2; 15 nucleotides align to TRBD2. This CDR3 spans 18 amino acids. Germline CDR1 and CDR2: SGHTS and YDEGEE. Trimming cost V 3 bases and J 5 bases; bases outside gene matches: 8. CDR3 nucleotide sequence: TGTGCCAGCAGCTCGCCGCTAGGACTAGCGGGGGGGACCGGGGAGCTGTTTTTT. Translation gives CASSSPLGLAGGTGELFF. Complete variable domain (other parts from reference TRBV5-8 and TRBJ2-2): EAGVTQSPTHLIKTRGQQATLRCSPISGHTSVYWYQQALGLGLQFLLWYDEGEERNRGNFPPRFSGRQFPNYSSELNVNALELEDSALYLCASSSPLGLAGGTGELFFGEGSRLTVL.

The chain employs TRBV15 and TRBJ1-3, with TRBD1 matching 7 bases. Looked up from germline, CDR1 is LNHNV and CDR2 is YYDKDF (reference sequence). V dropped 3 bases and J dropped 5; count of bases not matched to a gene: 13. The CDR3 extends over 17 amino acids. CDR3 DNA sequence: TGTGCCACCAGCAGTCCTGACCTACCGGGACAGAGAAACACCATATATTTT. It encodes CATSSPDLPGQRNTIYF.

J is TRBJ1-1 and V is TRBV10-3; D uncertain. CDR1 and CDR2 (germline): ENHRY, SYGVKD. CDR3 length: 14 amino acids. V was pared by 5 bases and J by 0 bases, with 10 bases between. For the CDR3, the DNA is TGTGCCATCAGTCGGAGCAGCATGAACACTGAAGCTTTCTTT. It yields the protein CAISRSSMNTEAFF.

This sequence joins TRBV2 and TRBJ1-1; 8 bases fit TRBD1. The CDR3 consists of 16 residues. V dropped 5 bases and J dropped 2; count of bases not matched to a gene: 10. Germline CDR1 SNHLY, CDR2 FYNNEI. CDR3 in amino acids: CASSPAPGGINTEAFF. The CDR3 bases are TGTGCCAGCAGTCCGGCGCCAGGGGGCATTAACACTGAAGCTTTCTTT. The variable domain in full, with the rest retrieved from reference TRBV2 and TRBJ1-1, is EPEVTQTPSHQVTQMGQEVILRCVPISNHLYFYWYRQILGQKVEFLVSFYNNEISEKSEIFDDQFSVERPDGSNFTLKIRSTKLEDSAMYFCASSPAPGGINTEAFFGQGTRLTVV.

V and J are TRBV10-1 and TRBJ1-2, with 7 bases that match TRBD1. With 8 bases clipped from V and 5 bases from J, the junction kept 8 bases outside the gene matches. The CDR3 totals 13 residues. CDR1 is WNHNN, CDR2 SYGVQD, per germline (reference sequence). CDR3 in DNA: TGCGCCAGCTCCCGGACAGGCCGGTATGGCTACACCTTC. Encoded protein: CASSRTGRYGYTF.

The V call is TRBV18, the J call TRBJ2-7; 10 positions match TRBD2. Germline CDR1 reads KGHSH; CDR2 reads LQKENI. Trimming took 4 bases from V and 3 from J; bases not matched to a gene: 6. CDR3 length: 15 amino acids. The CDR3 region has the DNA TGTGCCAGCTCACTTGGGCTAGCGGGGGACTACGAGCAGTACTTC. This encodes CASSLGLAGDYEQYF.

The chain carries TRBV7-9 and TRBJ1-5; 7 nucleotides line up with TRBD1. This CDR3 region has 14 residues. Per germline, CDR1 SEHNR and CDR2 FQNEAQ (reference sequence). With 0 bases clipped from V and 6 bases from J, the junction kept 2 bases outside the gene matches. CDR3 amino acids: CASSLAGGGQPQHF. CDR3 bases: TGTGCCAGCAGCTTAGCAGGGGGCGGTCAGCCCCAGCATTTT.

A word on this clone: Other DNA sequences in the same sample also yield this CDR3. The chain links TRBV27 to TRBJ2-7; tentative D call: TRBD2 (5 bases). This CDR3 region has 13 residues. In germline, CDR1 is MNHEY, CDR2 SMNVEV (reference sequence). The V end was cut by 6 bases, the J end by 4 bases, with 13 bases between. The DNA for the CDR3 is TGTGCCAGCAGGCGGACGGGGTCTTACGAGCAGTACTTC. It translates to CASRRTGSYEQYF.

Of note for this clone: Other nucleotide sequences from this sample produce the same CDR3. The J gene is TRBJ2-7, the V gene TRBV9; 9 positions agree with TRBD1. This CDR3 spans 14 amino acids. V was clipped by 2 bases and J by 3 bases; unmatched bases: 3. Germline V gives CDR1 SGDLS, CDR2 YYNGEE. CDR3 residues: CASSVGQGGYEQYF. The CDR3 DNA is TGTGCCAGCAGCGTGGGACAGGGAGGCTACGAGCAGTACTTC. The whole variable domain, filled in from reference TRBV9 and TRBJ2-7, reads DSGVTQTPKHLITATGQRVTLRCSPRSGDLSVYWYQQSLDQGLQFLIQYYNGEERAKGNILERFSAQQFPDLHSELNLSSLELGDSALYFCASSVGQGGYEQYFGPGTRLTVT.

This clone was detected once. The chain carries TRBV21-1 and TRBJ2-7; TRBD2 is taken as the D call from the table, unchecked against the DNA. TRBV21-1 is a pseudogene locus. The CDR3 loop spans 13 amino acids. In DNA form, the CDR3 reads TGTGCCAGCCCGGGTCCCACTTCCTACGAGCAGTACTTC. Amino acids: CASPGPTSYEQYF.

The chain employs TRBV7-6 and TRBJ2-3; D may be TRBD2 (6 bases). Trimming removed 2 bases at V and 5 bases at J, with 11 bases between. Germline V gene sequence: CDR1 SGHVS, CDR2 FNYEAQ. The CDR3 totals 14 residues. In DNA form, the CDR3 reads TGTGCCAGCAGCTTATTTCAGGAGGGAGATACGCAGTATTTT. It specifies CASSLFQEGDTQYF.

The rearrangement uses TRBV4-1 and TRBJ2-5; D not resolved. CDR1 is MGHRA, CDR2 YSYEKL, per germline. The length of the CDR3 is 14 residues. V was cut by 2 bases and J by 2 bases, with 9 bases left in between. This CDR3 is CASSQRHGQETQYF. The CDR3 DNA reads TGCGCCAGCAGCCAACGACACGGTCAAGAGACCCAGTACTTC.

The V call is TRBV18, the J call TRBJ2-7; TRBD2 is a possible D gene (5 bases). This CDR3 contains 13 residues. The V gene's germline CDR1 is KGHSH and CDR2 LQKENI. V lost 6 bases, J lost 3 bases, and 12 bases lay in between. CDR3 DNA sequence: TGTGCCAGCTCTCCAATGGGAGACTACGAGCAGTACTTC. Its translation is CASSPMGDYEQYF.

V gene TRBV7-7 combines with J gene TRBJ2-7; no reliable D call. This CDR3 contains 14 residues. V lost 2 bases to trimming and J lost 0 bases, with 8 bases between them. The germline V gene encodes CDR1 SSHAT and CDR2 FNYEAQ (reference sequence). CDR3 residues: CASSLTESSYEQYF. The CDR3 coding sequence is TGTGCCAGCAGCTTAACAGAAAGCTCCTACGAGCAGTACTTC.

This chain joins TRBV11-3 and TRBJ2-1; D is possibly TRBD1 (5 bases). Germline V CDR1 and CDR2: SGHNT, YENEEA. The CDR3 is 15 residues long. The ends were cut back, 5 bases at V and 0 bases at J, with 11 bases in the middle. The CDR3 nucleotides read TGTGCCAGCAGCCCTCGGCAGGGCTCCTACAATGAGCAGTTCTTC. Translated, it gives CASSPRQGSYNEQFF. The whole variable domain, filled in from reference TRBV11-3 and TRBJ2-1, reads EAGVVQSPRYKIIEKKQPVAFWCNPISGHNTLYWYLQNLGQGPELLIRYENEEAVDDSQLPKDRFSAERLKGVDSTLKIQPAELGDSAVYLCASSPRQGSYNEQFFGPGTRLTVL.

The chain has TRBV7-2 and TRBJ2-5; TRBD2 matches at 15 bases. Germline values: CDR1 SGHTA, CDR2 FQGNSA. J gave up 4 bases and V 5 bases, and 11 bases lay outside the gene matches. The CDR3 extends over 18 amino acids. CDR3 bases: TGTGCCAGCAGCGTAGGACTAGCGGGGGGGACCAGGGGAGAGACCCAGTACTTC. Protein: CASSVGLAGGTRGETQYF.

This chain uses TRBV6-6 with TRBJ2-3; 8 bases agree with TRBD2. Trimming removed 0 bases from V and 0 bases from J; junction bases left unmatched: 2. Germline CDR1 MNHNY, CDR2 SVGAGI (reference sequence). The CDR3 extends over 16 amino acids. In DNA form, the CDR3 reads TGTGCCAGCAGTTACTCACGCGGGGGGAGCACAGATACGCAGTATTTT. This sequence encodes CASSYSRGGSTDTQYF.

This clone has just one count. The chain employs TRBV27 and TRBJ2-3, with 7 positions matching TRBD2. Germline V CDR1 and CDR2: MNHEY, SMNVEV (reference sequence). This CDR3 region has 15 residues. The trim removed 3 bases at V and 0 bases at J, leaving 3 bases unmatched. As DNA, the CDR3 is TGTGCCAGCAGTTTCAGGCGGGGGAGCACAGATACGCAGTATTTT. Translated, it gives CASSFRRGSTDTQYF.

The chain uses TRBV6-5 and TRBJ2-2, with 7 bases lining up with TRBD2. From germline, CDR1 is MNHEY and CDR2 SVGAGI. Losses at the gene ends were 6 bases for V and 2 bases for J; bases not matched to a gene: 6. The CDR3 extends over 15 amino acids. The CDR3 loop is CASSYGGDNTGELFF. In nucleotides, the CDR3 is TGTGCCAGCAGCTATGGGGGGGATAACACCGGGGAGCTGTTTTTT.

The CDR3 reads CASSLLAGENTQYF. In DNA form, the CDR3 reads TGTGCCAGCAGCTTATTAGCGGGGGAAAATACGCAGTATTTT. The chain couples TRBV13 to TRBJ2-3; TRBD2 matches 9 bases. Per the germline V gene, CDR1 is PRHDT and CDR2 is FYEKMQ (reference sequence). This CDR3 has 14 amino acids. V gave up 2 bases and J gave up 7 bases; unmatched junction bases: 4. Supplemented by reference TRBV13 and TRBJ2-3, the full variable domain reads AAGVIQSPRHLIKEKRETATLKCYPIPRHDTVYWYQQGPGQDPQFLISFYEKMQSDKGSIPDRFSAQQFSDYHSELNMSSLELGDSALYFCASSLLAGENTQYFGPGTRLTVL.

In this sample, this clone turned up a few times. The genes are TRBV6-6 and TRBJ1-2, with D unclear. V lost 6 bases to trimming and J lost 0 bases, with 14 bases between them. Germline V gene sequence: CDR1 MNHNY, CDR2 SVGAGI (reference sequence). The CDR3 consists of 15 residues. As DNA, the CDR3 is TGTGCCAGCAGCTACCAACGGGGAGCTAACTATGGCTACACCTTC. Amino acid sequence: CASSYQRGANYGYTF.

The rearrangement joins TRBV2 to TRBJ1-2; D is unresolved. CDR1 is SNHLY and CDR2 is FYNNEI in the germline V gene. The CDR3 runs 15 residues. Trimming removed 4 bases from V and 1 base from J, with 13 bases in between. The CDR3 loop reads CASSVTLTDNYGYTF. In DNA form, the CDR3 reads TGTGCCAGCAGTGTTACCCTTACAGATAACTATGGCTACACCTTC.

The chain employs TRBV4-1 and TRBJ1-6, with unresolved D. The ends were cut back, 0 bases at V and 10 bases at J, with 13 bases in the middle. Germline-derived CDR1 and CDR2 are MGHRA and YSYEKL. This CDR3 region has 15 residues. DNA of the CDR3: TGCGCCAGCAGCCAAGACACGCAGGTGGAATCACCCCTCCACTTT. The encoded protein is CASSQDTQVESPLHF.

The gene calls are TRBV19 and TRBJ1-1; possible D gene TRBD1, 5 bases. The germline gives CDR1 LNHDA, CDR2 SQIVND (reference sequence). There are 15 residues in the CDR3. V was shortened by 5 bases and J by 4 bases, with 17 bases between the two germline ends. CDR3 sequence reads: CASSSAGLPITEAFF. Here the CDR3 DNA reads TGTGCCAGTAGTTCGGCGGGACTCCCGATCACTGAAGCTTTCTTT.

The V and J genes are TRBV4-1 and TRBJ1-3; D gene unclear. Germline V gene sequence: CDR1 MGHRA, CDR2 YSYEKL. V shed 3 bases and J shed 0 bases, with 6 bases lying between them. This CDR3 has 14 residues. The CDR3 loop is CASSQLASGNTIYF. The CDR3 coding sequence is TGCGCCAGCAGCCAGTTGGCCTCTGGAAACACCATATATTTT.

The chain has TRBV19 and TRBJ2-4; possibly TRBD1 for D (6 bases). The length of the CDR3 is 15 residues. Germline V CDR1 and CDR2: LNHDA, SQIVND (reference sequence). Trimming took 6 bases from V and 1 from J, leaving 13 bases between them. DNA of the CDR3: TGTGCCAGTAGCAGACAGGCCTCCGCCAAAAACATTCAGTACTTC. Residues: CASSRQASAKNIQYF.

The chain links TRBV4-1 to TRBJ1-3; 7 positions agree with TRBD1. The V and J ends lost 0 bases and 0 bases, in that order; junction bases with no gene match: 5. CDR3 length equals 17 residues. Germline-derived CDR1 and CDR2 are MGHRA and YSYEKL. Here the CDR3 reads CASSQEEGQHSGNTIYF. CDR3 DNA: TGCGCCAGCAGCCAAGAGGAGGGACAGCACTCTGGAAACACCATATATTTT.